This T cell receptor beta chain appears in the sequencing data of a study of blood T cell repertoires in COVID-19. At the level of the study: Collection of acute and convalescent COVID-19 samples took place in the United States, Italy and Spain. Sample material is recorded as cDNA or gDNA derived from T cells, B-cell-depleted T cells, or PBMCs.

This clone has more than one count but fewer than ten. The CDR3 length is 14 residues. Trimming took off 1 base at V and 7 bases at J, with 8 bases between the two ends. Per germline, CDR1 LGHDT and CDR2 YNNKEL (reference sequence). The authors' processing: Nucleated cell number was recorded as an estimate derived from reference gene primer amplification. The method was immunoSEQ multiplex PCR; TCRdb's version includes in-frame clones alone and lacks a portion of them. The V and J calls and clone size were taken over from that table, and D and trimming were inferred from the DNA. Of about 90,000 clones listed, 91% are singletons.

The sequenced sample consisted of peripheral blood. The sequence was collected from a human donor with active COVID-19. The donor label of this sample is uncertain. The V gene is TRBV3-1 (or the pseudogene TRBV3-2), the J gene TRBJ1-6; a possible D gene is TRBD1 (5 bases). The chain's CDR3 is CASSQGRVNSPLHF. The DNA for the CDR3 is TGTGCCAGCAGCCAAGGCAGGGTCAATTCACCCCTCCACTTT.